Detailed here is one T cell receptor beta chain. Its cognate antigen is unknown. This entry belongs to a study of T cells in localized non-small cell lung cancer. Whole-study findings and limits: Out of the top 100 tumor clones, a median roughly 50 were seen in adjacent lung.

Some clones are missing from TCRdb's copy, which holds only in-frame ones; the method was immunoSEQ multiplex PCR. Of about 31,000 clones in the sample, roughly 94% were seen once. The CDR3 loop spans 16 amino acids. Trimming at V came to 5 bases and at J to 0 bases, leaving 9 bases not matched to a gene. Germline CDR1 and CDR2: SGHVS and FNYEAQ. This chain links TRBV7-6 with TRBJ2-7; 8 bases line up with TRBD2. The sequence was obtained from a woman aged 35 to 70 with stage I lung adenocarcinoma. The sample in question was peripheral blood, obtained before any cancer treatment. The CDR3 protein is CASSPPGGGASYEQYF. The CDR3, as DNA: TGTGCCAGCAGCCCCCCCGGGGGGGGAGCCTCCTACGAGCAGTACTTC.